This TCR beta chain was sequenced during a study of cytomegalovirus exposure and HLA in healthy donors. Findings and caveats of the study: TCR beta V- and J-gene trimming, according to a later analysis, was linked to a missense DCLRE1C variant. Later findings reportedly placed an Asian-associated ancestry cluster below the 666-donor mean for N-insertions. The authors listed 150 to 200 TCR beta chains as cytomegalovirus-associated.

With 60 Vbeta and 13 Jbeta primers, the PCR was carried out. The data were produced by immunoSEQ multiplex PCR, yet TCRdb's version contains in-frame clones alone and is incomplete. This sample has roughly 100,000 clones, with approximately 79% found just once. The CDR3 contains 17 residues. The germline V gene encodes CDR1 SGHTA and CDR2 FQGNSA. With V trimmed by 5 bases and J by 6 bases, 12 bases remained unmatched. Of note for this clone: What it binds is unknown.

This TCR was sampled from a man between 60 and 70 years old in good health and CMV-seronegative. The source material was PBMCs. This chain links TRBV7-2 with TRBJ1-5; 11 nucleotides match TRBD1. The CDR3 nucleotides read TGTGCCAGCAGCCCCCGACCGGGACAGGGGGGCGGTCAGCCCCAGCATTTT. It codes for CASSPRPGQGGGQPQHF.